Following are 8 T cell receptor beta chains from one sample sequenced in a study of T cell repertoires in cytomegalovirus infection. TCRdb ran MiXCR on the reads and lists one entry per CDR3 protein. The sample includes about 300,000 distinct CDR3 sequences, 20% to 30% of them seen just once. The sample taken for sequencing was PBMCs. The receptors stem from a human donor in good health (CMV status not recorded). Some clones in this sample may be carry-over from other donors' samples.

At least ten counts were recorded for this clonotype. CDR3 nucleotide sequence: TGTGCCAGCAGTAGTCAGGGTGCTGGAAACACCATATATTTT. Amino acids: CASSSQGAGNTIYF. The chain employs TRBV6-1 and TRBJ1-3; perhaps TRBD1 as D (5 bases). The germline CDR1 and CDR2 sequences are MNHNS and SASEGT. This CDR3 spans 14 amino acids. The ends were cut back, 5 bases at V and 2 bases at J, with 10 bases in the middle.

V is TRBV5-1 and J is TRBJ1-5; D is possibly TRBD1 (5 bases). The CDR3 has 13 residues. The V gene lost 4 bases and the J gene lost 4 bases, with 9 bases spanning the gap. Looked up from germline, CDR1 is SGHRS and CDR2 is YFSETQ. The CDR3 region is CASSLQENQPQHF. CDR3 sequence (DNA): TGCGCCAGCAGCCTACAGGAGAATCAGCCCCAGCATTTT.

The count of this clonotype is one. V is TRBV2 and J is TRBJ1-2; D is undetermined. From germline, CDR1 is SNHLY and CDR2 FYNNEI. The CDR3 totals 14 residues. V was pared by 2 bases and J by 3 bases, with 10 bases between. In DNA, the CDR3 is TGTGCCAGCAGTGAACTTGAGGCCTACTATGGCTACACCTTC. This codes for CASSELEAYYGYTF.

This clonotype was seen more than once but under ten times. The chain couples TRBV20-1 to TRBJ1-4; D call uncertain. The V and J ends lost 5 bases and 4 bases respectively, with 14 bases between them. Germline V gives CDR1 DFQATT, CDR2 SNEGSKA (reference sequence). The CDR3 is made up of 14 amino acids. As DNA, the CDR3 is TGCAGTGCTCGAGGGTCCGGGCTTAATGAAAAACTGTTTTTT. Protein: CSARGSGLNEKLFF.

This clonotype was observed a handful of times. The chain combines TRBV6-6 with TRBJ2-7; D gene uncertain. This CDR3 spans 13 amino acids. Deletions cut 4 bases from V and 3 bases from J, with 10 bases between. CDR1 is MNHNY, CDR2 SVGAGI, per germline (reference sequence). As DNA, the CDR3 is TGTGCCAGCAGTTTAGGGTTTGACTACGAGCAGTACTTC. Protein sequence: CASSLGFDYEQYF.

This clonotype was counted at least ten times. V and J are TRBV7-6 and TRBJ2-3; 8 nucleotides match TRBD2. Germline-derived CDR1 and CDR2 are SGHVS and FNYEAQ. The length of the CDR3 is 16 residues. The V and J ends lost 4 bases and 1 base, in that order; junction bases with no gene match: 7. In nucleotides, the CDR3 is TGTGCCAGCAGCTGGGTACTAGCGGAGGGCACAGATACGCAGTATTTT. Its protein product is CASSWVLAEGTDTQYF. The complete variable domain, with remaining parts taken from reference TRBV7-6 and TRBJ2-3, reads GAGVSQSPRYKVTKRGQDVALRCDPISGHVSLYWYRQALGQGPEFLTYFNYEAQQDKSGLPNDRFSAERPEGSISTLTIQRTEQRDSAMYRCASSWVLAEGTDTQYFGPGTRLTVL.

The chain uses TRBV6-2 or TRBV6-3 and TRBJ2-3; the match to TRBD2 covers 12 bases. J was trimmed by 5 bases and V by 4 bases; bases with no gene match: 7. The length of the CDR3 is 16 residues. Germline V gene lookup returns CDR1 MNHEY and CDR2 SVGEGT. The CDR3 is CASSSRPGLAGDTQYF. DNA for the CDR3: TGTGCCAGCAGTTCCCGTCCGGGACTAGCGGGAGATACGCAGTATTTT.

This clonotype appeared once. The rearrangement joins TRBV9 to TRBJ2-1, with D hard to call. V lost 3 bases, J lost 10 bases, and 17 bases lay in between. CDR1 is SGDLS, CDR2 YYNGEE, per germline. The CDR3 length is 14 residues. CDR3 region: CASSAHPEQGEQFF. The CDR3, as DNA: TGTGCCAGCAGCGCCCATCCGGAACAAGGCGAGCAGTTCTTC.